The present entry profiles one T cell receptor (beta chain) with its context. The data belong to a study of cytomegalovirus exposure and HLA in healthy donors. Germline V gene sequence: CDR1 SGHVS, CDR2 FQNEAQ. The junction had 6 bases not matched to a gene; V was cut back by 5 bases and J by 1 base. The CDR3 length is 16 residues. PCR employed 60 Vbeta and 13 Jbeta primers. Authors' processing steps: Unique TCR beta chains totaled around 86 million in a later count, with roughly 10 million of them shared. Profiled with immunoSEQ multiplex PCR; TCRdb holds only in-frame clones, not every one. The DNA gave D and trimming, while V, J and clone size come from that table. The sample contains 150,000 to 200,000 clones, roughly three quarters of which appear only once.

The sequence derives from a man aged 40-49 years in good health and CMV-seropositive. The sequencing sample was made of PBMCs. The gene calls are TRBV7-8 and TRBJ2-1, with 9 bases that match TRBD1. In DNA form, the CDR3 reads TGTGCCAGCAGCAAGGGACAGGGAAGGTCCTACAATGAGCAGTTCTTC. This encodes CASSKGQGRSYNEQFF.